These T cell receptor beta chains were read from a single sample in a study of OX40 agonist ivuxolimab in advanced cancers. TCRdb keeps only in-frame clones here, not all; method: immunoSEQ multiplex PCR. The sample includes approximately 62,000 clones, approximately 86% of them seen just once. Sequenced material: CD4+ or CD8+ T cells sorted from blood, taken in a trial of the OX40 agonist ivuxolimab. All receptors derive from an adult with an advanced solid tumor such as melanoma, head and neck, liver or kidney cancer. Both conserved end residues are trimmed from each CDR3. The order of the fields is CDR3 protein, V gene, clone size, D gene. The D gene is left open where the match is weak. The size field is filled for only some rows; it gives once, few, many or a size class.

CDR3aa: ASSPAGDTQY
v_gene: TRBV7-6
abundance: few
d_gene: .

CDR3aa: ASKEGPQETQY
v_gene: TRBV2
abundance: once
d_gene: .

CDR3aa: ASSDRGLGSGANVLT
v_gene: TRBV6-1
abundance: .
d_gene: .

CDR3aa: SVDRGGRETQY
v_gene: TRBV29-1
abundance: .
d_gene: TRBD1

CDR3aa: ASSVGEGGEQY
v_gene: TRBV7-9
abundance: .
d_gene: .

CDR3aa: ASTGRSYNSPLH
v_gene: TRBV6-5
abundance: .
d_gene: .

CDR3aa: ASSYQGPYEQY
v_gene: TRBV5-6
abundance: .
d_gene: .

CDR3aa: ASSPEQFYGYT
v_gene: TRBV7-2
abundance: .
d_gene: .

CDR3aa: ASSQQYSGEPSTQY
v_gene: TRBV4-3
abundance: .
d_gene: TRBD2

CDR3aa: ASNSGGNNEQF
v_gene: TRBV6-1
abundance: .
d_gene: TRBD2

CDR3aa: ASSPDRGRHEKLF
v_gene: TRBV11-2
abundance: .
d_gene: TRBD1

CDR3aa: ASSYFDREDGYT
v_gene: TRBV6-6
abundance: .
d_gene: TRBD1

CDR3aa: ASSPPGVTDTQY
v_gene: TRBV18
abundance: .
d_gene: .

CDR3aa: ASSPTGQKNTEAF
v_gene: TRBV25-1
abundance: .
d_gene: .

CDR3aa: ASSWDGNTEAF
v_gene: TRBV7-8
abundance: .
d_gene: .

CDR3aa: ASSVGQWETQY
v_gene: TRBV9
abundance: .
d_gene: .

CDR3aa: AISYRGGDEQF
v_gene: TRBV10-3
abundance: once
d_gene: .

CDR3aa: AWSVRWRNTEAF
v_gene: TRBV30
abundance: few
d_gene: .

CDR3aa: AIRTVETDEQF
v_gene: TRBV10-3
abundance: .
d_gene: .

CDR3aa: ASSIIIQKPQH
v_gene: TRBV28
abundance: few
d_gene: .

CDR3aa: ASSDRTKQPQH
v_gene: TRBV6-1
abundance: .
d_gene: .

CDR3aa: ASSLQGPGRWPQH
v_gene: TRBV6-1
abundance: once
d_gene: .

CDR3aa: ASQGQGAETNEKLF
v_gene: TRBV21-1
abundance: .
d_gene: .

CDR3aa: ASSPGTGKTGF
v_gene: TRBV6-5
abundance: .
d_gene: .

CDR3aa: ASSYQRGRGNEQF
v_gene: TRBV11-2
abundance: .
d_gene: TRBD1

CDR3aa: ASSEVSPSYNEQF
v_gene: TRBV10-1
abundance: .
d_gene: .

CDR3aa: ASSSSRGLYEQY
v_gene: TRBV28
abundance: once
d_gene: .

CDR3aa: ATSRAGTDYGYT
v_gene: TRBV15
abundance: once
d_gene: TRBD1

CDR3aa: ASSWGQGAGQPQH
v_gene: TRBV7-9
abundance: .
d_gene: TRBD1

CDR3aa: ASSPWASANSYEQY
v_gene: TRBV18
abundance: .
d_gene: .

CDR3aa: ASSQGARDIQY
v_gene: TRBV14
abundance: .
d_gene: .

CDR3aa: ASSVNIAGQGGNQPQH
v_gene: TRBV6-1
abundance: .
d_gene: TRBD1

CDR3aa: ASSKGLFTDTQY
v_gene: TRBV5-3
abundance: .
d_gene: .

CDR3aa: ASSRRRGNTGELF
v_gene: TRBV28
abundance: .
d_gene: .

CDR3aa: ASSEAGAGMYTQY
v_gene: TRBV6-1
abundance: .
d_gene: .

CDR3aa: ASSDGGGSYNEQF
v_gene: TRBV6-4
abundance: once
d_gene: TRBD2

CDR3aa: ASSLGGAAF
v_gene: TRBV6-5
abundance: .
d_gene: TRBD1

CDR3aa: ASTLAGGPTGELF
v_gene: TRBV2
abundance: .
d_gene: TRBD2

CDR3aa: ATRGDFVNEQF
v_gene: TRBV19
abundance: .
d_gene: .

CDR3aa: ASSVSQGRSSSGNTIY
v_gene: TRBV6-1
abundance: .
d_gene: .

CDR3aa: ASSYKDNQPQH
v_gene: TRBV6-5
abundance: .
d_gene: .

CDR3aa: ASSIQESYNEQF
v_gene: TRBV19
abundance: .
d_gene: .

CDR3aa: ASSKTSGTYNEQF
v_gene: TRBV5-4
abundance: .
d_gene: TRBD2

CDR3aa: ASSVRGRINNEQF
v_gene: TRBV2
abundance: .
d_gene: .

CDR3aa: ASTLDRGDYYGYT
v_gene: TRBV6-6
abundance: .
d_gene: TRBD1

CDR3aa: ASSQDDFLTEAF
v_gene: TRBV14
abundance: .
d_gene: .

CDR3aa: ASSSLTSRQYNEQF
v_gene: TRBV27
abundance: .
d_gene: .

CDR3aa: ASSREGIQPQH
v_gene: TRBV18
abundance: .
d_gene: .

CDR3aa: AWTRGISYNEQF
v_gene: TRBV30
abundance: once
d_gene: .

CDR3aa: SVGRPTYEQY
v_gene: TRBV29-1
abundance: .
d_gene: .

CDR3aa: ASSHGQGWHEQF
v_gene: TRBV5-1
abundance: .
d_gene: TRBD1